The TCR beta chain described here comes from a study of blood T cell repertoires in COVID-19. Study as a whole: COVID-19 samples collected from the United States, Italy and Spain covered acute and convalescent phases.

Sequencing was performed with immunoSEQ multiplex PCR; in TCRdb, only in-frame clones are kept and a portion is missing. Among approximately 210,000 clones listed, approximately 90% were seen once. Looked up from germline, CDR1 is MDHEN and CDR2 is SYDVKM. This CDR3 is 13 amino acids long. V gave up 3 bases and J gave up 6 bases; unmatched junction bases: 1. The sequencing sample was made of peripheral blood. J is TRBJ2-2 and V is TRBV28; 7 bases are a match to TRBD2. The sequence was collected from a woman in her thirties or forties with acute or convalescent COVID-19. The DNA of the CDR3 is TGTGCCAGCAGTTTTGCGGGGGCCGGGGAGCTGTTTTTT. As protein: CASSFAGAGELFF. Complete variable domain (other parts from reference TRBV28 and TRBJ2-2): DVKVTQSSRYLVKRTGEKVFLECVQDMDHENMFWYRQDPGLGLRLIYFSYDVKMKEKGDIPEGYSVSREKKERFSLILESASTNQTSMYLCASSFAGAGELFFGEGSRLTVL.